This T cell receptor beta chain is drawn from a study of CD8 T cells in ankylosing spondylitis (dated by TCRdb to about 2017). The study in broad terms: T cell receptor beta repertoires were profiled in healthy donors and ankylosing spondylitis patients so that disease-linked TCR variants could be found. In total, the full study cohort was made up of over a hundred healthy donors and 25 ankylosing spondylitis patients. Peripheral blood was sampled, and synovial fluid was also collected from ankylosing spondylitis patients.

Findings and caveats that apply to the study as a whole: Significant enrichment of the disease-linked clones was reported in matched synovial fluid samples from ankylosing spondylitis patients. Some TCR beta motif variants had previously been reported in synovial fluid and blood of reactive arthritis patients, which suggested common disease-initiation mechanisms. The disease-linked clones showed a CD8+ phenotype and occurred at relatively low frequencies in peripheral blood. A TCR beta motif of roughly 8 highly homologous amino acid variants appeared characteristic of blood from ankylosing spondylitis patients.

Between the V and J ends, shortened by 4 bases and 1 base respectively, the junction contains 20 bases. Sequences SGHRS (CDR1) and YFSETQ (CDR2) are obtained from the germline V gene. The CDR3 contains 17 residues, cysteine and phenylalanine counted. The only DNA kept is the CDR3, 51 bases in frame from the first base. The sequencer listed for this sample is Illumina HiSeq 2500. Quantitative 5'-RACE with molecular barcodes was the method used to prepare the TCR beta libraries. Concerning the study's data processing: A new computational method based on a probabilistic model of VDJ rearrangement was used to identify disease-linked TCR variants. Using fastp trimming at Q25 and MiXCR clonotype assembly, TCRdb reanalyzed the public sequencing data and kept in-frame beta chains. Every CDR3 protein is listed once, alongside the most common genes and DNA of its rows. These V and J calls originate from TCRdb's pipeline instead of the authors' own analysis. In this sample the table shows roughly 230,000 distinct CDR3 sequences, about 20% of which occur a single time. Under 40% of the sample goes to the ten largest clones.

This clonotype was detected only a few times. Its binding antigen is unknown. One base away there is no much larger clone; base qualities are not given. The source material was blood, either unsorted or a sorted T cell fraction (not recorded which). The V and J segments used are TRBV5-1 and TRBJ1-2; TRBD1 is perhaps the D gene, given 5 matching bases. This receptor was identified in a male donor with ankylosing spondylitis or in good health (not recorded which). The DNA sequence reads TGCGCCAGCAGCCTCTACCAGAGGGACCAGTTTAACTATGGCTACACCTTC. This encodes CASSLYQRDQFNYGYTF.